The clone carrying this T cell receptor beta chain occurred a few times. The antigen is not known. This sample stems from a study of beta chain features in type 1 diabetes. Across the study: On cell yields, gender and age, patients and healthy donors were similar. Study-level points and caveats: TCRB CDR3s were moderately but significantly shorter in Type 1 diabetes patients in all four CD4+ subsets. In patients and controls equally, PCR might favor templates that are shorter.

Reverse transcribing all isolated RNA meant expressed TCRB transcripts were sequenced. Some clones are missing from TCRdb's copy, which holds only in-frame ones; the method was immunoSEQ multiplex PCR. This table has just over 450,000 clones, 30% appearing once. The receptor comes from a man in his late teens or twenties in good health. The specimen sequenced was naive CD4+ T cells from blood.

CDR3 DNA: TGTGCCAGCAGTGAAGTCGTGGCTAGGTGGCCCCAGCATTTT. Translation gives CASSEVVARWPQHF. The rearrangement uses TRBV2 and TRBJ1-5; D is unclear. There are 14 residues in the CDR3. Per the germline V gene, CDR1 is SNHLY and CDR2 is FYNNEI. The V gene lost 1 base and the J gene lost 9 bases, with 13 bases spanning the gap.